This T cell receptor beta chain emerged from a study of T-cell memory formation after mild COVID-19. V lost 4 bases to trimming and J lost 10 bases, with 11 bases between them. CDR1 SNHLY and CDR2 FYNNEI come from the germline V gene. CDR3 length equals 12 residues. One entry per CDR3 protein results from TCRdb running MiXCR on the 5' RACE reads. Here the sample spans a few hundred thousand distinct CDR3 sequences, around 27% being singletons. This sequence originates from an adult woman who had mild COVID-19 (a few samples of this study predate the infection). Cell type and time point are not known. The sequencing input was PBMCs or a T cell subset sorted from them (not recorded which). This chain uses TRBV2 with TRBJ2-1; the D is unclear. CDR3 nucleotides: TGTGCCAGCAGTGCCTCCGACCGGGAGCAGTTCTTC. Its translation: CASSASDREQFF. Full variable domain (rest looked up from reference TRBV2 and TRBJ2-1): EPEVTQTPSHQVTQMGQEVILRCVPISNHLYFYWYRQILGQKVEFLVSFYNNEISEKSEIFDDQFSVERPDGSNFTLKIRSTKLEDSAMYFCASSASDREQFFGPGTRLTVL.